This TCR beta chain came from a study of CD8 T cells in Susac syndrome. Study details: Patients with Susac syndrome had blood drawn and were at that point therapy-naive, on corticosteroids, or on intravenous immunoglobulin alone. Study observations and caveats: Clonal expansion was absent from the CD4+ T cell repertoires in Susac syndrome.

Sequencing targeted TCR beta in T cells from blood (CD8+ and CD4+). The authors negatively isolated CD8+ and CD4+ T cells and FACS-enriched TEMRA cells. RNA in amounts of about 0.5 to 1 ug was reverse transcribed with random hexamers. TCRdb reprocessed the immunoSEQ multiplex PCR reads with MiXCR, giving one entry per CDR3 protein. The top ten clones hold 0.1% to 0.15% of a sample with about 170,000 distinct CDR3 sequences, about 96% of them seen once. For this clonotype: The target antigen is unknown.

The CDR3 loop spans 17 amino acids. From germline, CDR1 is SNHLY and CDR2 FYNNEI. Trimming removed 2 bases from V and 2 bases from J; junction bases left unmatched: 7. Sequencing was carried out using CD4+ T cells from PBMCs. The J gene is TRBJ2-2, the V gene TRBV2; 8 nucleotides match TRBD2. The clonotype originates from a human donor with Susac syndrome. The CDR3 coding sequence is TGTGCCAGCAGTGAACGGGGGGGCACCCTTAACACCGGGGAGCTGTTTTTT. Residues: CASSERGGTLNTGELFF.